A single sample is the source of the 6 T cell receptor beta chains below, sequenced in a study of OX40 agonist ivuxolimab in advanced cancers. The assay was immunoSEQ multiplex PCR, and TCRdb's table has in-frame clones only and misses some. In the table there are some 50,000 clones, about 87% of which are singletons. Sequencing used CD4+ or CD8+ T cells sorted from blood, obtained in a trial of the OX40 agonist ivuxolimab. Source of these receptors: an adult with an advanced solid tumor such as melanoma, head and neck, liver or kidney cancer.

The CDR3 sequence: CASSWTSRHEQYF. The CDR3 DNA reads as TGTGCCAGCAGTTGGACTAGCAGACACGAGCAGTACTTC. This chain joins TRBV27 and TRBJ2-7, with TRBD2 identical over 8 bases. The germline V gene encodes CDR1 MNHEY and CDR2 SMNVEV (reference sequence). The CDR3 has 13 residues. Trimming took 4 bases from V and 5 from J; bases not matched to a gene: 4.

This clone was counted once. The J gene is TRBJ1-4, the V gene TRBV28, with 7 bases that match TRBD1. CDR3 size: 16 residues. V gave up 4 bases and J gave up 2 bases; unmatched junction bases: 7. Looked up from germline, CDR1 is MDHEN and CDR2 is SYDVKM. In DNA, the CDR3 is TGTGCCAGCAGTTCCCCAGGGGGGTTGACTAATGAAAAACTGTTTTTT. Amino acid sequence: CASSSPGGLTNEKLFF.

The V call is TRBV9, the J call TRBJ1-2; 11 bases are a match to TRBD1. The CDR3 totals 18 residues. V gave up 1 base and J gave up 4 bases; unmatched junction bases: 12. Germline V CDR1 and CDR2: SGDLS, YYNGEE. CDR3 amino acids: CASSVSVGGQGVGYGYTF. CDR3 in DNA: TGTGCCAGCAGCGTATCTGTAGGGGGACAGGGGGTGGGCTATGGCTACACCTTC.

The gene calls are TRBV5-6 and TRBJ2-1, with 10 bases matching TRBD2. The CDR3 is made up of 16 amino acids. V lost 4 bases and J lost 6; bases outside the gene matches: 10. Germline-derived CDR1 and CDR2 are SGHDT and YYEEEE. Written as DNA, the CDR3 is TGTGCCAGCAGCCCCCGGAGCGGGGGGGCCTCCAATGAGCAGTTCTTC. It yields the protein CASSPRSGGASNEQFF. Together with reference TRBV5-6 and TRBJ2-1, the CDR3 gives the full variable domain: DAGVTQSPTHLIKTRGQQVTLRCSPKSGHDTVSWYQQALGQGPQFIFQYYEEEERQRGNFPDRFSGHQFPNYSSELNVNALLLGDSALYLCASSPRSGGASNEQFFGPGTRLTVL.

The gene calls are TRBV23-1 and TRBJ2-1; the match to TRBD1 covers 10 bases. TRBV23-1 qualifies as an ORF whose function is uncertain. V lost 2 bases and J lost 8; bases outside the gene matches: 12. This CDR3 has 17 residues. CDR3 in DNA: TGCGCCAGCAGTCAACGGGATGTGGGACAGGGGAGCGATGAGCAGTTCTTC. Its translation is CASSQRDVGQGSDEQFF.

The chain carries TRBV5-6 and TRBJ2-1; 8 positions match TRBD2. The CDR3 is made up of 12 amino acids. Germline CDR1 is SGHDT and CDR2 is YYEEEE. The ends lost 3 bases at V and 14 bases at J; junction bases unmatched: 7. Written as DNA, the CDR3 is TGTGCCAGCAGCTCCCCCGGGACTAGGAAGTTCTTC. The encoded protein is CASSSPGTRKFF.